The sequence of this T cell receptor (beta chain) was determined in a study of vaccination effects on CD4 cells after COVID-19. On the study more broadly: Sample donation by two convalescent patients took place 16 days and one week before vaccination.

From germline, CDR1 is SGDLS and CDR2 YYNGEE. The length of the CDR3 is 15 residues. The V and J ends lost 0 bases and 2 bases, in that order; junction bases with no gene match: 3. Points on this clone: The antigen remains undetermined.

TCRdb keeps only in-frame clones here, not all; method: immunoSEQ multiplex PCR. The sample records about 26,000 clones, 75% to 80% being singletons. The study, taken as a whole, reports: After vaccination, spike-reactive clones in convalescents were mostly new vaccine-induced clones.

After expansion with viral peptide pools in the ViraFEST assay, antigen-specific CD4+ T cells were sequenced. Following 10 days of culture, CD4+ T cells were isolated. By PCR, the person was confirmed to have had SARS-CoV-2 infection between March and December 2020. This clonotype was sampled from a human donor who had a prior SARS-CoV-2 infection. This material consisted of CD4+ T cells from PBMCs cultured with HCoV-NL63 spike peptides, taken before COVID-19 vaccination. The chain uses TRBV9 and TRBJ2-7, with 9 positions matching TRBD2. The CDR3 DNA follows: TGTGCCAGCAGCGTAGGACTAGCGGTCCCCTACGAGCAGTACTTC. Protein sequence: CASSVGLAVPYEQYF.